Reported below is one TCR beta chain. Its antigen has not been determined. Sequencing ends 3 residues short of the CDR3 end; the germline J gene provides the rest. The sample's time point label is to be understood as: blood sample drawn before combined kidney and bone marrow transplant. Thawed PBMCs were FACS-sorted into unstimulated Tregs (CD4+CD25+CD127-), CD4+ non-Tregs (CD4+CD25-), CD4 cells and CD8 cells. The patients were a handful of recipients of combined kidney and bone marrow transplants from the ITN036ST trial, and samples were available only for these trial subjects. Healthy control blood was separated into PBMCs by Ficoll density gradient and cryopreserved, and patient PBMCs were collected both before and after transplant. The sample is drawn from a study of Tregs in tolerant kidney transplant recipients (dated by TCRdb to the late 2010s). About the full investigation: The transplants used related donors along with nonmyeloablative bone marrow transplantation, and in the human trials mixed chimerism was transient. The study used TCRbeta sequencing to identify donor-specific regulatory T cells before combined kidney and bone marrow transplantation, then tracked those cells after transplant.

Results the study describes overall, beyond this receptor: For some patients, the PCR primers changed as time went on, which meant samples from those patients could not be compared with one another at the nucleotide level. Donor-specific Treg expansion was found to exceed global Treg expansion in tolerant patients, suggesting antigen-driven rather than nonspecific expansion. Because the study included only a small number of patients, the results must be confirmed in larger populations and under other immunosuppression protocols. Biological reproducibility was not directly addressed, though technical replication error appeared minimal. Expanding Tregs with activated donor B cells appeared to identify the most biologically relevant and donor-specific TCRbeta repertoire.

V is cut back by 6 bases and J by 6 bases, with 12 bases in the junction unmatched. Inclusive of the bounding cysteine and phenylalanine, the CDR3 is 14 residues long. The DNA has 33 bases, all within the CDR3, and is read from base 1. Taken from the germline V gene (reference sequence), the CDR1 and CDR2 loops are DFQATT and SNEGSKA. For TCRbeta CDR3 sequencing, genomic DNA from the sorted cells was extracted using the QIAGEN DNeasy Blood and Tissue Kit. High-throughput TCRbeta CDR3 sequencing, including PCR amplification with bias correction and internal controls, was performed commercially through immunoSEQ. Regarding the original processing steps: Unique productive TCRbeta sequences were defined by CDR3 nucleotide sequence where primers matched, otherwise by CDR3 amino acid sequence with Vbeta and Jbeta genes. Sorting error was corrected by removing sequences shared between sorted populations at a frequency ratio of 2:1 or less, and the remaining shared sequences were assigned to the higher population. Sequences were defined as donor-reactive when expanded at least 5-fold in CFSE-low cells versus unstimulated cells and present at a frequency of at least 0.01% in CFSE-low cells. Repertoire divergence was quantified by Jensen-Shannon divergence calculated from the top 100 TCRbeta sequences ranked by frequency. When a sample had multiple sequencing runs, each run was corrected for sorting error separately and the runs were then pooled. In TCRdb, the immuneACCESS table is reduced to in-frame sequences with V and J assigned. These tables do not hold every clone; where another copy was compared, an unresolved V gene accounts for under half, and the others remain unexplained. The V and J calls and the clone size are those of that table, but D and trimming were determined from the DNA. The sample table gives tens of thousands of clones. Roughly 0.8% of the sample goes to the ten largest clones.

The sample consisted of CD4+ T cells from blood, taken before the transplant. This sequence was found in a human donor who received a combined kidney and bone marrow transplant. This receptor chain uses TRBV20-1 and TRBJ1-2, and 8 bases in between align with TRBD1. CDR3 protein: CSATLRGPSDGYTF. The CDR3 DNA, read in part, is TGCAGTGCAACCCTCAGGGGGCCGTCGGATGGC.